The T cell receptor beta chain under discussion was sequenced for a study of T-cell memory formation after mild COVID-19. Whole-study findings and limits: Chiefly within CM and EM were the contracting CD4+ clones; CD8+ ones were within EMRA. Contracting clones, day 15 to 85, had balanced CD4/CD8, and later expanders favored CD4+.

Between the trimmed V and J ends, which lost 7 bases and 7 bases, there was a span of 19 bases. Germline CDR1 DFQATT, CDR2 SNEGSKA (reference sequence). The CDR3 is made up of 13 amino acids. Points on this clonotype: Antigen unknown.

5'RACE with constant-segment primers built TCRalpha and TCRbeta cDNA libraries with UMIs. TCRdb fed the 5' RACE reads into MiXCR, producing one record per CDR3 protein. The sample comprises more than 350,000 distinct CDR3 sequences, about 16% of which are singletons, and 20% to 25% rests with the top ten. This chain links TRBV20-1 with TRBJ2-5, with D possibly matching TRBD1 (6 bases). The specimen was PBMCs or a T cell subset sorted from them (not recorded which). The receptor comes from a young man who had mild COVID-19 (a few samples of this study predate the infection). Cell type and time point are not known. The CDR3 loop reads CSDRDTATGTQYF. In nucleotides, the CDR3 is TGCAGTGACAGGGACACGGCTACGGGGACCCAGTACTTC.